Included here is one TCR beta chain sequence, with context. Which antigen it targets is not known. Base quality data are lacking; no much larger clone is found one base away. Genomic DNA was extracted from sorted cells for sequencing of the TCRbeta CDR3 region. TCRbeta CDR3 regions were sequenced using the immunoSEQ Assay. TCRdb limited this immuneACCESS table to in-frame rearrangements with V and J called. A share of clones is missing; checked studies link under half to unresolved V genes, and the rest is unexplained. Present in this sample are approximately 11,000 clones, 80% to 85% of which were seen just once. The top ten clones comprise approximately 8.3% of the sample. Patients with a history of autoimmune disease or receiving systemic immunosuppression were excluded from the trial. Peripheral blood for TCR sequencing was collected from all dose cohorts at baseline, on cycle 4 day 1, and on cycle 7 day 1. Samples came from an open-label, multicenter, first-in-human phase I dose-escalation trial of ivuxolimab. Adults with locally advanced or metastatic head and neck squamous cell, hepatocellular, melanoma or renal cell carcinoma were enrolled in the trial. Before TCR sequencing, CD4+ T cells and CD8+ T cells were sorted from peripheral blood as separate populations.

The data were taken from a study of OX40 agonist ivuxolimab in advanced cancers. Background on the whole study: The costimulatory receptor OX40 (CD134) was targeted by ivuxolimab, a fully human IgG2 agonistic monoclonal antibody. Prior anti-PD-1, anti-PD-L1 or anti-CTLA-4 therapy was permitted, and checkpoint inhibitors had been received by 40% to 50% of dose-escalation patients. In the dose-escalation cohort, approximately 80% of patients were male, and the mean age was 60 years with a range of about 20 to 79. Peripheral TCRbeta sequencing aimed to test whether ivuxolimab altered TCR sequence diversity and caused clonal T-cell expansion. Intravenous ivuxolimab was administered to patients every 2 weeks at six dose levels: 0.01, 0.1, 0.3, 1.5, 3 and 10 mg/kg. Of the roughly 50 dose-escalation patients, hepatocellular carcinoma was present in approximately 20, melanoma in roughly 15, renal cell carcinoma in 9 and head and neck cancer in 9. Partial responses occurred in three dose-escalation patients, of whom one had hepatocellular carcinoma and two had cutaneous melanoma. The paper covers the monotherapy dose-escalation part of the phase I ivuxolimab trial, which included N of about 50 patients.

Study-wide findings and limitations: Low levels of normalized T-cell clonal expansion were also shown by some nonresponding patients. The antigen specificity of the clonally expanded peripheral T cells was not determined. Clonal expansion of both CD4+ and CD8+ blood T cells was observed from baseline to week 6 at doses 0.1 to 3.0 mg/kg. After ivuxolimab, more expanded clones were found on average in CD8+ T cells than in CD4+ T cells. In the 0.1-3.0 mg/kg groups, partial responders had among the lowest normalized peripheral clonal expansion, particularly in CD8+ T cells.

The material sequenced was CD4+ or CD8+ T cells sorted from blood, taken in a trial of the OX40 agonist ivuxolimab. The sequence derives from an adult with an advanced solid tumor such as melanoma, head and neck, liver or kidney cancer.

The CDR3 reads CASSSSRDRALNTEAFF. The DNA is as follows: TGTGCCAGCAGCTCGTCCCGGGACAGGGCCCTAAACACTGAAGCTTTCTTT. This chain is built from TRBV7-8 and TRBJ1-1; 9 central nucleotides agree with TRBD1. The junction shows trimming of 4 bases on V and 2 bases on J, and the gene matches do not reach 11 bases of it. CDR1 SGHVS and CDR2 FQNEAQ were looked up in the germline V gene. Reading from cysteine to phenylalanine, the CDR3 counts 17 amino acids. CDR3 DNA is the only sequence kept; it has 51 bases, read in frame from the first base.